A selection of T cell receptor beta chains follows, all from one sample in a study of cytomegalovirus exposure and HLA in healthy donors. Sequencing was performed with immunoSEQ multiplex PCR; in TCRdb, only in-frame clones are kept and a portion is missing. This table has more than 80,000 clones, 69% appearing once. The sequenced material came from PBMCs. The receptors shown here come from a man aged 45 to 65 in good health and CMV-seronegative. CDR3s include the opening cysteine and the closing phenylalanine or tryptophan. The D gene is left open where the match is weak. Rows may omit the clone size; those that give it use once, few, many or a size class.

j_gene | abundance | d_gene | v_gene | CDR3nt | CDR3aa
TRBJ2-5 | - | - | TRBV12-5 | TGTGCTAGTGGTTTGGTACGGAGAGGCTGGTTGGAGACCCAGTACTTC | CASGLVRRGWLETQYF
TRBJ1-2 | - | - | TRBV5-1 | TGCGCCAGCAGCTTACCCAGCCAGGGGGGCTACACCTTC | CASSLPSQGGYTF
TRBJ2-1 | - | TRBD2 | TRBV6-5 | TGTGCCAGCAGTTACGGGACTAGCGGGGGGTACAATGAGCAGTTCTTC | CASSYGTSGGYNEQFF
TRBJ1-1 | - | TRBD1 | TRBV28 | TGTGCCAGCAGTCCCCCAGGGGGTCTGGGCACTGAAGCTTTCTTT | CASSPPGGLGTEAFF
TRBJ1-2 | - | - | TRBV18 | TGTGCCAGCTCGGGTCAGGGGAACTATGGCTACACCTTC | CASSGQGNYGYTF
TRBJ1-3 | once | TRBD1 | TRBV7-2 | TGTGCCAGCAGCCGACGGACAGGGGGGGATGGAAACACCATATATTTT | CASSRRTGGDGNTIYF
TRBJ2-3 | few | TRBD1 | TRBV7-3 | TGTGCCAGCAGCCCGGACAGGTTCACAGATACGCAGTATTTT | CASSPDRFTDTQYF
TRBJ2-1 | - | TRBD2 | TRBV4-3 | TGCGCCAGCAGCCAAGGCCCCGGGGGGTCCTACAATGAGCAGTTCTTC | CASSQGPGGSYNEQFF
TRBJ2-3 | - | TRBD2 | TRBV6-4 | TGTGCCAGCAGCCCTAGCGGGAGAAGCACAGATACGCAGTATTTT | CASSPSGRSTDTQYF
TRBJ2-6 | - | - | TRBV28 | TGTGCCAGCAATCGACAGGGGGCCAACGTCCTGACTTTC | CASNRQGANVLTF
TRBJ2-1 | - | TRBD2 | TRBV7-9 | TGTGCCAGCAGCCCGACTAGCGGGGGAGGTCGGAGGGAGCAGTTCTTC | CASSPTSGGGRREQFF
TRBJ1-1 | - | - | TRBV5-6 | TGTGCCAGCAGCTTGGCTTTAGGGGGTGTCTACACTGAAGCTTTCTTT | CASSLALGGVYTEAFF
TRBJ1-5 | once | - | TRBV15 | TGTGCCACCAGCAGAGGACCCCCCGCGGAACAGCCCCAGCATTTT | CATSRGPPAEQPQHF
TRBJ1-3 | - | - | TRBV5-6 | TGTGCCAGCAGCAGAGGGTTCTCCGGAAACACCATATATTTT | CASSRGFSGNTIYF
TRBJ1-2 | once | - | TRBV25-1 | TGTGCCAGTCAGTGGTCGGGGGATGGCTACACCTTC | CASQWSGDGYTF
TRBJ2-1 | - | - | TRBV10-3 | TGTGCCATCATCCTCGACAGGGGGAGTTCTAGCGGGGTATCTAGCGAGCAGTTCTTC | CAIILDRGSSSGVSSEQFF
TRBJ2-6 | - | TRBD1 | TRBV27 | TGTGCCAGCAGTTCACAGGGGTCTGGGGCCAACGTCCTGACTTTC | CASSSQGSGANVLTF
TRBJ2-5 | - | - | TRBV29-1 | TGCAGCGTTGAAGACAGGGGAGGGAAAGAGACCCAGTACTTC | CSVEDRGGKETQYF